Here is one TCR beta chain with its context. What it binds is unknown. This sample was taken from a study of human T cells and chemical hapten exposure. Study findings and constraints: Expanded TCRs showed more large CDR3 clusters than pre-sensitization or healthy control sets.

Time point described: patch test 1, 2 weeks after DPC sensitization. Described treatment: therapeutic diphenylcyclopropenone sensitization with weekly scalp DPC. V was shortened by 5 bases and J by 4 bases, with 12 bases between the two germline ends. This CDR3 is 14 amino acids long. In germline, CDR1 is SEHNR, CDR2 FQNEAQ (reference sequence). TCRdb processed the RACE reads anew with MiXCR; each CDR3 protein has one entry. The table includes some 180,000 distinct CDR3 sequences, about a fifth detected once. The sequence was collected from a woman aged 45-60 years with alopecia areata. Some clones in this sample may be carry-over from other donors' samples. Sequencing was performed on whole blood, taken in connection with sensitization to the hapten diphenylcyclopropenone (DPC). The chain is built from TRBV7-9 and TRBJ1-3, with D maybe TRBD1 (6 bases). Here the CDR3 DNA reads TGTGCCAGCAGCCCGGACAGATTCGGAAACACCATATATTTT. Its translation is CASSPDRFGNTIYF.